This entry lists 15 T cell receptor beta chains sequenced from one sample in a study of technical replicates of blood from several donors. Produced via immunoSEQ multiplex PCR; TCRdb's table is partial and in-frame only. This table has under 90,000 clones, 90% to 97% appearing once. The source material was T cells isolated from PBMCs. Receptors were obtained from a human donor in good health.

CDR3 sequence: CASSFRRQETQYF. The CDR3 DNA sequence: TGTGCCAGCAGCTTTAGAAGACAAGAGACCCAGTACTTC. The chain recombines TRBV7-7 with TRBJ2-5; D is unclear. The CDR3 is made up of 13 amino acids. CDR1 and CDR2 (germline): SSHAT, FNYEAQ (reference sequence). V was shortened by 3 bases and J by 2 bases, with 7 bases between the two germline ends.

The J gene is TRBJ1-1, the V gene TRBV27, with 9 nucleotides matching TRBD1. CDR3 length equals 17 residues. CDR1 and CDR2 from the germline V gene are MNHEY and SMNVEV (reference sequence). V lost 1 base, J lost 3 bases, and 9 bases stayed unmatched. CDR3 sequence reads: CASSLWTGTGSYTEAFF. The CDR3 DNA reads as TGTGCCAGCAGTTTATGGACCGGGACAGGGTCTTACACTGAAGCTTTCTTT.

The chain carries TRBV27 and TRBJ2-7; possibly TRBD2 for D (6 bases). Germline V gene lookup returns CDR1 MNHEY and CDR2 SMNVEV (reference sequence). The V end was cut by 0 bases, the J end by 7 bases, with 16 bases between. This CDR3 is built from 15 residues. CDR3 residues: CASSLSLPTRWEQYF. The DNA for the CDR3 is TGTGCCAGCAGTTTATCCCTCCCGACTAGATGGGAGCAGTACTTC.

The chain uses TRBV7-3 and TRBJ2-5, with 10 bases matching TRBD2. Germline V gives CDR1 SGHTA, CDR2 FQGTGA. Unmatched junction bases numbered 8, after V lost 5 bases and J lost 5 bases. CDR3 length: 15 amino acids. CDR3 residues: CASSAKRGGRETQYF. CDR3 DNA sequence: TGTGCCAGCAGCGCCAAGCGGGGGGGTAGGGAGACCCAGTACTTC.

The chain combines TRBV6-1 with TRBJ1-1, with a weak D call TRBD1 (5 bases). Germline assignment: CDR1 MNHNS and CDR2 SASEGT. The length of the CDR3 is 15 residues. With 7 bases removed from V and 5 bases from J, the gap between germline ends came to 20 bases. The CDR3 DNA is TGTGCCAGCACCTCTTGGGACTCAGGGAGGACTGAAGCTTTCTTT. Translating gives CASTSWDSGRTEAFF.

V usage is TRBV28 and J usage is TRBJ1-2; possible D gene TRBD1, 6 bases. Between the trimmed V and J ends, which lost 3 bases and 9 bases, there was a span of 14 bases. Germline V gives CDR1 MDHEN, CDR2 SYDVKM. The CDR3 is made up of 13 amino acids. In nucleotides, the CDR3 is TGTGCCAGCAGTTTCTCGAATGACAGGCGCTACACCTTC. Translating gives CASSFSNDRRYTF.

This sequence joins TRBV28 and TRBJ2-7; D gene unclear. Trimming stripped 7 bases from V and 7 bases from J, with 20 bases between. In germline, CDR1 is MDHEN, CDR2 SYDVKM. This CDR3 has 14 amino acids. The CDR3 nucleotides are TGTGCCAGCACCCTTGCACGGATTTCTAGTGAGCAGTACTTC. Its protein is CASTLARISSEQYF.

The chain carries TRBV28 and TRBJ2-3; possible D gene TRBD1, 5 bases. V was pared by 7 bases and J by 4 bases, with 21 bases between. This CDR3 region has 16 residues. CDR1 and CDR2 (germline): MDHEN, SYDVKM. CDR3: CASIPLVGKGADTQYF. The CDR3 bases are TGTGCCAGCATCCCTTTGGTGGGAAAAGGGGCAGATACGCAGTATTTT.

This clone occurred once. CDR3 sequence: CASSPGQAQETQYF. The CDR3 coding sequence is TGTGCCAGCAGCCCCGGACAGGCACAAGAGACCCAGTACTTC. The rearrangement links TRBV28 to TRBJ2-5; 7 bases agree with TRBD1. The V gene's germline CDR1 is MDHEN and CDR2 SYDVKM. V gave up 6 bases and J gave up 2 bases; unmatched junction bases: 6. The CDR3 spans 14 residues.

This clone was recorded once. The chain is built from TRBV10-1 and TRBJ1-1, with 9 bases that match TRBD1. The CDR3 totals 12 residues. Germline V gives CDR1 WNHNN, CDR2 SYGVQD (reference sequence). V dropped 3 bases and J dropped 11; count of bases not matched to a gene: 4. The CDR3 loop reads CASSDWTGAAFF. The CDR3 nucleotides are TGCGCCAGCAGTGATTGGACAGGGGCTGCTTTCTTT.

The chain uses TRBV14 and TRBJ1-2, with 7 nucleotides matching TRBD1. The CDR3 runs 17 residues. In germline, CDR1 is SGHDN, CDR2 FVKESK. V was pared by 4 bases and J by 3 bases, with 14 bases of the junction left unmatched. This CDR3 reads CASSRSPGTAFYYGYTF. CDR3 coding DNA: TGTGCCAGCAGCCGATCGCCCGGGACAGCCTTTTACTATGGCTACACCTTC. The full variable domain, in which reference TRBV14 and TRBJ1-2 provide the parts outside the CDR3, is EAGVTQFPSHSVIEKGQTVTLRCDPISGHDNLYWYRRVMGKEIKFLLHFVKESKQDESGMPNNRFLAERTGGTYSTLKVQPAELEDSGVYFCASSRSPGTAFYYGYTFGSGTRLTVV.

A few counts support this clone. The V call is TRBV6-4, the J call TRBJ1-1, with 8 bases matching TRBD1. The CDR3 runs to 16 residues. The V segment lost 0 bases and the J segment 4 bases; nucleotides outside the gene matches: 7. Germline-derived CDR1 and CDR2 are MRHNA and SNTAGT. Written as DNA, the CDR3 is TGTGCCAGCAGTGACTCGCCCGGACAGGGTACCACTGAAGCTTTCTTT. This encodes CASSDSPGQGTTEAFF.

The chain has TRBV5-4 and TRBJ1-3; weak D call: TRBD1 (6 bases). The CDR3 runs to 17 residues. The V end was cut by 3 bases, the J end by 0 bases, with 16 bases between. CDR1 SGHNT and CDR2 YYREEE come from the germline V gene (reference sequence). CDR3: CASSSRQEDPSGNTIYF. CDR3 DNA: TGTGCCAGCAGCTCACGACAGGAAGACCCCTCTGGAAACACCATATATTTT.

The chain links TRBV29-1 to TRBJ2-5; TRBD1 agrees at 8 bases. The germline CDR1 and CDR2 sequences are SQVTM and ANQGSEA. CDR3 length: 12 amino acids. The J segment lost 4 bases and the V segment lost 6 bases, leaving 4 bases of the junction unmatched. CDR3 nucleotide sequence: TGCAGCGTATTTGGACAGGGAGAGACCCAGTACTTC. Translation gives CSVFGQGETQYF.

This chain joins TRBV19 and TRBJ2-7, with a possible D match to TRBD1 (6 bases). Trimming left V 6 bases short and J 4 bases short, with 16 bases between. In germline, CDR1 is LNHDA, CDR2 SQIVND (reference sequence). The CDR3 is made up of 14 amino acids. The CDR3 loop reads CASSQGLVRYEQYF. In DNA form, the CDR3 reads TGTGCCAGTAGCCAGGGGCTAGTGAGATACGAGCAGTACTTC. The full variable domain, with the rest looked up from reference TRBV19 and TRBJ2-7, is DGGITQSPKYLFRKEGQNVTLSCEQNLNHDAMYWYRQDPGQGLRLIYYSQIVNDFQKGDIAEGYSVSREKKESFPLTVTSAQKNPTAFYLCASSQGLVRYEQYFGPGTRLTVT.